This TCR beta chain was captured in a study of vaccination and CD4 T cells after COVID-19. In the study overall: The peptides that stimulated the cells were overlapping spike peptides from SARS-CoV-2, HCoV-NL63, HCoV-OC43 and HCoV-229E. Findings of the study overall: For convalescent patients, a median roughly 87% of reactive clones surfaced exclusively after vaccination.

Cultured CD4+ T cells had their DNA profiled by the Oncomine TCR Beta short-read assay. TCRdb processed the PCR reads anew with MiXCR; each CDR3 protein has one entry. The sample records 25,000 to 30,000 distinct CDR3 sequences, 35% to 50% being singletons. Time point specified: late sampling 161 to 241 days after vaccination in three convalescent patients. Stated treatment: roughly nine-day PBMC culture with coronavirus spike peptide pools or control peptides (ViraFEST assay). Culture of about 1.8 million PBMCs per well took place with about 10 IU/ml IL-2 and 8 to 10 ug/ml peptide pools. The CDR3 contains 12 residues. The germline V gene encodes CDR1 MNHNS and CDR2 SASEGT. Trimming stripped 4 bases from V and 7 bases from J, with 11 bases between. For this clonotype: Its antigen is unidentified.

The sequence derives from a human donor who had recovered from COVID-19. V usage is TRBV6-1 and J usage is TRBJ2-7; D is possibly TRBD2 (6 bases). The sample here was CD4+ T cells from blood, cultured in vitro, taken about 7 months after SARS-CoV-2 vaccination. CDR3 residues: CASSAAGREQYF. The CDR3 DNA sequence: TGTGCCAGCAGTGCGGCGGGGAGGGAGCAGTACTTC.